This T cell receptor (beta chain) originates from a study of blood T cell repertoires in COVID-19. Study-level information: The cDNA or gDNA used as material had been derived from T cells, B-cell-depleted T cells, or PBMCs.

This CDR3 region has 14 residues. V was trimmed by 7 bases and J by 0 bases, leaving 10 bases between them. Germline values: CDR1 LNHDA, CDR2 SQIVND (reference sequence). Clones were sequenced by immunoSEQ multiplex PCR, and TCRdb holds only the in-frame ones, with some missing. This sample has approximately 220,000 clones; roughly 85% occur once, and the top ten carry 3% to 4.5%. The source material was PBMCs or T cells enriched from blood (not recorded which). The chain employs TRBV19 and TRBJ1-5, with TRBD1 as a possible D gene (5 bases). This TCR was sampled from a woman aged 40-49 years with acute COVID-19. The CDR3 reads CASTDSYSNQPQHF. The CDR3 region has the DNA TGTGCCAGTACCGACAGTTATAGCAATCAGCCCCAGCATTTT.